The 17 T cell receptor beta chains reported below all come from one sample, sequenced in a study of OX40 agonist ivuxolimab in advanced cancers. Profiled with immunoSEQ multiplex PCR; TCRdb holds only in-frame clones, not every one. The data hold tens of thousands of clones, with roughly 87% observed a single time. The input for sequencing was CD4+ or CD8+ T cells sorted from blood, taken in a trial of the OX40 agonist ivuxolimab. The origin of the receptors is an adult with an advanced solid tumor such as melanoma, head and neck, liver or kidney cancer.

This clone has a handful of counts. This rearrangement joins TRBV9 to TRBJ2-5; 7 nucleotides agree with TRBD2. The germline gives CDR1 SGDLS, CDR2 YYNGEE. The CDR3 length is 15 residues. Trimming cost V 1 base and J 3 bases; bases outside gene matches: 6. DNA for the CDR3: TGTGCCAGCAGCGTAAGCGGGGCGGGGAAAGAGACCCAGTACTTC. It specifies CASSVSGAGKETQYF. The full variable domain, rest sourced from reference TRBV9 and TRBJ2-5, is DSGVTQTPKHLITATGQRVTLRCSPRSGDLSVYWYQQSLDQGLQFLIQYYNGEERAKGNILERFSAQQFPDLHSELNLSSLELGDSALYFCASSVSGAGKETQYFGPGTRLLVL.

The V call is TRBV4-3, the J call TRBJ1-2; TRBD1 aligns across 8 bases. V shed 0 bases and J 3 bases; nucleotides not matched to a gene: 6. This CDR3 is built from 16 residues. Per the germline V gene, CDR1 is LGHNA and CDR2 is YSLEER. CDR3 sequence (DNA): TGCGCCAGCAGCCAAGATACAGGACAGGGATACTATGGCTACACCTTC. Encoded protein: CASSQDTGQGYYGYTF.

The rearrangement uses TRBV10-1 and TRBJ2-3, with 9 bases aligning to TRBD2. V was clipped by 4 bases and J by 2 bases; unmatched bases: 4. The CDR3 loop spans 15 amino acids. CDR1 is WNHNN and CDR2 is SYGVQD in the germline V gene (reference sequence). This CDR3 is CASSGLAGITDTQYF. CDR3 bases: TGCGCCAGCAGTGGGCTAGCGGGGATCACAGATACGCAGTATTTT.

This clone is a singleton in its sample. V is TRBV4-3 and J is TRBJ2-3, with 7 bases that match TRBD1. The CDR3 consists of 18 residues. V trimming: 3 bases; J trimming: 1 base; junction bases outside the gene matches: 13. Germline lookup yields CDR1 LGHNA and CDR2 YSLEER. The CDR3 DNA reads TGCGCCAGCAGCCAGGAATCTGACAGGGTTCGAGGCACAGATACGCAGTATTTT. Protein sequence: CASSQESDRVRGTDTQYF.

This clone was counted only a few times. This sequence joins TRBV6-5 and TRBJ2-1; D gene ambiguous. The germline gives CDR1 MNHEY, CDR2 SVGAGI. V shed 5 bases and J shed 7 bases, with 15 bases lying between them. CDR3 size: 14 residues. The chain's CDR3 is CASSAPERRNEQFF. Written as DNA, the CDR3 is TGTGCCAGCAGTGCACCGGAAAGAAGGAATGAGCAGTTCTTC.

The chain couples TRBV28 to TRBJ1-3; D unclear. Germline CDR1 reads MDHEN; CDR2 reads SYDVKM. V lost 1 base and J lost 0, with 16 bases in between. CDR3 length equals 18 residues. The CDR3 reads CASSLLELGGISGNTIYF. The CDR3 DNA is TGTGCCAGCAGTTTATTGGAGTTGGGAGGGATCTCTGGAAACACCATATATTTT.

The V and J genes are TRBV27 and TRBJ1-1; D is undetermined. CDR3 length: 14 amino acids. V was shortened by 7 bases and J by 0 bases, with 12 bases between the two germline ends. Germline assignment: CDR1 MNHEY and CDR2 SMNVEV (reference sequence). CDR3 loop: CASKSGGMNTEAFF. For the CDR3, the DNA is TGTGCCAGCAAATCCGGCGGCATGAACACTGAAGCTTTCTTT.

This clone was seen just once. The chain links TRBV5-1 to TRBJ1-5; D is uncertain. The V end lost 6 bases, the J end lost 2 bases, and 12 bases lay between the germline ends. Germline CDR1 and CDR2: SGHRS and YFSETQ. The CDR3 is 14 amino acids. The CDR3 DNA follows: TGCGCCAGCAAAGAAGAAGGAGGCAATCAGCCCCAGCATTTT. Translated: CASKEEGGNQPQHF.

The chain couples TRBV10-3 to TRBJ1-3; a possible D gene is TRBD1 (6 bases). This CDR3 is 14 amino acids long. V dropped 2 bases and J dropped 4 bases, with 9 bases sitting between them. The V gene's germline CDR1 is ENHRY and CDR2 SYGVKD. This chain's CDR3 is CAISESGQGNTIYF. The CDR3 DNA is TGTGCCATCAGTGAGAGTGGACAGGGAAACACCATATATTTT.

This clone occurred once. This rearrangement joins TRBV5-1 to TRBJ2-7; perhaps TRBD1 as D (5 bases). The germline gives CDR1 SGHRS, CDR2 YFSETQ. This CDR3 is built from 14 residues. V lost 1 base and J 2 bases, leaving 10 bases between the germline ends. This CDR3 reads CASSLWGAPYEQYF. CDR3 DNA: TGCGCCAGCAGCTTGTGGGGCGCTCCCTACGAGCAGTACTTC.

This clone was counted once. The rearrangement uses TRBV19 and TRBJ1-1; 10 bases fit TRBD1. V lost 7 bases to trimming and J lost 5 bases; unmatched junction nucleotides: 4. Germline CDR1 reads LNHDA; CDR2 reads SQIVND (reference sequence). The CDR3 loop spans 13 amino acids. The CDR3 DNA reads TGTGCCAGTAAGGGGACAGGGGCAACTGAAGCTTTCTTT. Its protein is CASKGTGATEAFF.

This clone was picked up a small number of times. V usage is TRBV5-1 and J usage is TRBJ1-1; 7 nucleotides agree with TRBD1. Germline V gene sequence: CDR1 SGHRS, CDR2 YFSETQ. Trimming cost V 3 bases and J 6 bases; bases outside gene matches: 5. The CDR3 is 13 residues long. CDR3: CASSWGDSPEAFF. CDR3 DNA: TGCGCCAGCAGCTGGGGGGACAGTCCTGAAGCTTTCTTT.

CDR3 sequence: CASSIDRGLSYGYTF. Here the CDR3 DNA reads TGTGCCAGTAGTATCGACAGGGGGTTAAGTTATGGCTACACCTTC. This chain connects TRBV19 to TRBJ1-2; TRBD1 matches 9 bases. Per germline, CDR1 LNHDA and CDR2 SQIVND (reference sequence). V shed 3 bases and J 5 bases; nucleotides not matched to a gene: 7. This CDR3 contains 15 residues.

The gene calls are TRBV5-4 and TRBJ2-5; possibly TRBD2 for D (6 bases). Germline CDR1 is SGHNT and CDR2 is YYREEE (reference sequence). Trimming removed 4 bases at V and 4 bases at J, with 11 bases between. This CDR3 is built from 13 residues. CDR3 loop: CASSRDLGETQYF. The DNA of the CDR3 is TGTGCCAGCAGCCGGGACTTAGGAGAGACCCAGTACTTC.

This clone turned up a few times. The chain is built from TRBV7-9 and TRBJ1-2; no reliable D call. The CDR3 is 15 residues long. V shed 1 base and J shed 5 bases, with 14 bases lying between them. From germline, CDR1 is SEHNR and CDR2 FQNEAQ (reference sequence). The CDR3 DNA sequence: TGTGCCAGCAGCTTAGGGTTAGGGCTCGAGTATGGCTACACCTTC. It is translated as CASSLGLGLEYGYTF. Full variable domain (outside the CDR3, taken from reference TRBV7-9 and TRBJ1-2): DTGVSQNPRHKITKRGQNVTFRCDPISEHNRLYWYRQTLGQGPEFLTYFQNEAQLEKSRLLSDRFSAERPKGSFSTLEIQRTEQGDSAMYLCASSLGLGLEYGYTFGSGTRLTVV.

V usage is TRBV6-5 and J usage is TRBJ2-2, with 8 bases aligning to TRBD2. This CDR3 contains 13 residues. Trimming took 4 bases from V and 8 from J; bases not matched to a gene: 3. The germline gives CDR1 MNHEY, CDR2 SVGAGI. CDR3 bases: TGTGCCAGCAGTTTTGGACTAGCAGGGGAGCTGTTTTTT. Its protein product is CASSFGLAGELFF.

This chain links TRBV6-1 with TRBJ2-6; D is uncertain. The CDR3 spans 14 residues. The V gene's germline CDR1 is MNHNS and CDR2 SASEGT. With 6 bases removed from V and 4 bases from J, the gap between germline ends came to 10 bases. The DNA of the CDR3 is TGTGCCAGCAGAAATGGGCCCGGGGCCAACGTCCTGACTTTC. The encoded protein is CASRNGPGANVLTF.